This T cell receptor beta chain was captured by sequencing in a study of prognosis after radiotherapy for stage I lung cancer. Across the whole study: Nobody among the patients got concurrent therapy with stereotactic body radiotherapy. Points from the study as a whole: Tumor specificity of the expanded TCR clones was not determined. Lower Shannon entropy values were found after stereotactic body radiation therapy in patients who developed distant metastases.

Genomic DNA was subjected to two-round multiplex PCR for amplification of TCR beta CDR3. Initially, in first-round PCR, primers specific to each TRBV and TRBJ gene were used. Each CDR3 protein gets one entry after TCRdb re-called the multiplex PCR reads with MiXCR. The sample lists 15,000 to 20,000 distinct CDR3 sequences, around 30% seen once, with roughly 30% in the top ten. This clonotype was counted ten times or more. Its cognate antigen is unknown. This CDR3 contains 15 residues. The germline V and J ends were trimmed by 4 bases and 0 bases, with 7 bases remaining between them. Germline loops: CDR1 MGHRA, CDR2 YSYEKL.

The chain employs TRBV4-1 and TRBJ2-6; D remains unclear. Specimen: PBMCs, collected before or after stereotactic body radiation therapy (not recorded which). This TCR derives from a donor over 45 with non-small cell lung cancer. The CDR3 sequence: CASSPADSGANVLTF. CDR3 nucleotide sequence: TGCGCCAGCAGCCCAGCTGACTCTGGGGCCAACGTCCTGACTTTC.